The clone carrying this T cell receptor beta chain appeared a few times. This entry is derived from a study of blood T cell repertoires in COVID-19. Overall study context: In each case, the material was cDNA or gDNA derived from T cells, B-cell-depleted T cells, or PBMCs.

Assay used: immunoSEQ multiplex PCR; TCRdb lists only in-frame clones, some missing. Here the sample spans around 80,000 clones, about 85% being singletons. The source of this sequence is a human donor in a cohort sampled during active COVID-19. Material for sequencing was peripheral blood.

The CDR3 region has the DNA TGTGCCAGCAGCCACTTCCCGGGGAGCTCTGGAAACACCATATATTTT. This translates into CASSHFPGSSGNTIYF. The J gene is TRBJ1-3, the V gene TRBV7-2; D ambiguous. The CDR3 covers 16 residues. The germline CDR1 and CDR2 sequences are SGHTA and FQGNSA. V was clipped by 5 bases and J by 0 bases, with 14 bases between them.